These T cell receptor beta chains were read from a single sample in a study of blood T cell repertoires in COVID-19. TCRdb keeps only in-frame clones here, not all; method: immunoSEQ multiplex PCR. The sample includes approximately 250,000 clones, less than 95% seen only once; the top ten take around 2.8%. Input material: PBMCs or T cells enriched from blood (not recorded which). The source of these receptors is a man aged 35 to 55 who had been exposed to COVID-19. Each CDR3 is given with its conserved first and last residue. Fields, in order: V gene, D gene, J gene, clone size, CDR3 protein, CDR3 DNA. The D gene is left open where the match is weak. Only some rows state a clone size, as once, few, many or a class for expanded clones.

>TRBV28|TRBD2|TRBJ2-2|-
CASRLPGGRGSTGELFF
TGTGCCAGCAGACTCCCCGGCGGGAGGGGGAGCACCGGGGAGCTGTTTTTT
>TRBV7-3|TRBD1|TRBJ2-1|-
CASSLRQGEYNEQFF
TGTGCCAGCAGCTTAAGACAGGGAGAATACAATGAGCAGTTCTTC
>TRBV30|-|TRBJ1-2|-
CAFTPTTDNYGYTF
TGTGCTTTTACGCCTACGACAGATAACTATGGCTACACCTTC
>TRBV9|-|TRBJ2-2|-
CASSAPGGTGELFF
TGTGCCAGCAGCGCTCCCGGGGGCACCGGGGAGCTGTTTTTT
>TRBV5-6|TRBD1|TRBJ1-2|-
CASSLIDRGDDGYTF
TGTGCCAGCAGCTTGATTGACAGGGGCGACGATGGCTACACCTTC
>TRBV4-1|-|TRBJ2-5|once
CASSHTGLRETQYF
TGCGCCAGCAGCCACACAGGGTTGAGAGAGACCCAGTACTTC
>TRBV5-1|TRBD1|TRBJ1-1|-
CASQLGGQADTEAFF
TGCGCCAGCCAATTGGGGGGACAGGCCGACACTGAAGCTTTCTTT
>TRBV2|TRBD1|TRBJ1-3|-
CASSRQGYSGNTIYF
TGTGCCAGCAGTAGACAGGGATACTCTGGAAACACCATATATTTT
>TRBV19|-|TRBJ1-4|-
CASSIQGGEKLFF
TGTGCCAGTAGTATACAGGGTGGCGAAAAACTGTTTTTT
>TRBV14|TRBD1|TRBJ2-7|-
CASSHTGVNEQYF
TGTGCCAGCAGCCATACAGGGGTTAACGAGCAGTACTTC
>TRBV29-1|-|TRBJ2-7|-
CSAQGGASYEQYF
TGCAGCGCGCAAGGGGGAGCCTCCTACGAGCAGTACTTC
>TRBV15|TRBD1|TRBJ1-4|-
CATSSRGRTNEKLFF
TGTGCCACCAGCTCCAGGGGGCGGACTAATGAAAAACTGTTTTTT
>TRBV30|TRBD2|TRBJ2-7|-
CAWSSGAGAYEQYF
TGTGCCTGGAGTTCGGGAGCGGGGGCCTACGAGCAGTACTTC
>TRBV30|-|TRBJ1-6|-
CAWSLAGGAQSPLHF
TGTGCCTGGAGTTTAGCTGGGGGGGCGCAGTCACCCCTCCACTTT
>TRBV30|TRBD1|TRBJ1-1|-
CAWNRGENTEAFF
TGTGCCTGGAACAGGGGGGAGAACACTGAAGCTTTCTTT
>TRBV7-9|-|TRBJ1-2|-
CATRPDYGYTF
TGTGCCACCAGACCAGACTATGGCTACACCTTC
>TRBV5-4|-|TRBJ1-3|-
CASSLDSYSGNTIYF
TGTGCCAGCAGCTTGGATTCCTACTCTGGAAACACCATATATTTT
>TRBV29-1|TRBD1|TRBJ1-1|-
CSVLALGTAHTEAFF
TGCAGCGTCCTGGCCCTTGGGACAGCTCACACTGAAGCTTTCTTT
>TRBV5-1|TRBD2|TRBJ2-1|-
CASSFLAGAGRGPYNEQFF
TGCGCCAGCAGCTTCCTAGCGGGAGCAGGAAGAGGGCCCTACAATGAGCAGTTCTTC
>TRBV9|TRBD2|TRBJ2-7|-
CASSPRNGRAHEQYF
TGTGCCAGCAGCCCCCGGAACGGGAGGGCCCACGAGCAGTACTTC
>TRBV24-1|-|TRBJ1-5|-
CATSIRGQPQHF
TGTGCCACCAGTATACGCGGGCAGCCCCAGCATTTT
>TRBV5-4|-|TRBJ1-2|once
CASSLRGEYGYTF
TGTGCCAGCAGCTTGAGGGGCGAATATGGCTACACCTTC
>TRBV19|-|TRBJ1-5|-
CASSPRGSSNQPQHF
TGTGCCAGTAGCCCCCGGGGGTCGAGCAATCAGCCCCAGCATTTT
>TRBV3-1/TRBV3-2|-|TRBJ2-7|-
CASSQLHEQYF
TGTGCCAGCAGCCAACTCCACGAGCAGTACTTC
>TRBV30|-|TRBJ1-4|-
CAWSVSRDSNEKLFF
TGTGCCTGGAGTGTAAGCCGAGACAGTAATGAAAAACTGTTTTTT
>TRBV5-1|-|TRBJ2-5|-
CASSSRLERETQYF
TGCGCCAGCAGCTCACGACTAGAACGAGAGACCCAGTACTTC
>TRBV9|-|TRBJ1-5|-
CASSVDVGREPQHF
TGTGCCAGCAGCGTAGATGTGGGGAGGGAGCCCCAGCATTTT
>TRBV3-1/TRBV3-2|-|TRBJ1-3|-
CASSQDGRGEGTGNTIYF
TGTGCCAGCAGCCAAGACGGACGGGGGGAAGGAACTGGAAACACCATATATTTT
>TRBV7-9|-|TRBJ2-1|-
CASSLGQYNEQFF
TGTGCCAGCAGCTTGGGCCAGTACAATGAGCAGTTCTTC
>TRBV4-1|TRBD2|TRBJ2-7|few
CASSQGGLAEVYEQYF
TGCGCCAGCAGCCAAGGAGGACTAGCGGAAGTCTACGAGCAGTACTTC
>TRBV24-1|-|TRBJ2-3|-
CASAAGPDTQYF
TGTGCCAGTGCAGCGGGCCCAGATACGCAGTATTTT
>TRBV12-3/TRBV12-4|-|TRBJ1-5|-
CASSFGGGQPQHF
TGTGCCAGCAGTTTCGGGGGAGGCCAGCCCCAGCATTTT
>TRBV4-1|-|TRBJ1-5|-
CASSPPTANNQPQHF
TGCGCCAGCAGCCCCCCGACAGCTAACAATCAGCCCCAGCATTTT
>TRBV7-9|TRBD1|TRBJ1-4|few
CASSLTGSNEKLFF
TGTGCCAGCAGCTTGACAGGGTCTAATGAAAAACTGTTTTTT
>TRBV28|-|TRBJ2-5|-
CASSSGRETQYF
TGTGCCAGCAGTTCCGGGAGAGAGACCCAGTACTTC
>TRBV28|TRBD1|TRBJ1-2|-
CAISGQGADYYGYTF
TGTGCCATTTCCGGACAGGGGGCTGACTACTATGGCTACACCTTC
>TRBV10-3|-|TRBJ2-7|-
CAISESERKQYF
TGTGCCATCAGTGAGTCGGAGAGAAAGCAGTACTTC
>TRBV2|-|TRBJ2-5|-
CASSSGAVETQYF
TGTGCCAGCAGCTCAGGGGCCGTGGAGACCCAGTACTTC
>TRBV12-3/TRBV12-4|-|TRBJ2-7|-
CASSLPGTPEQYF
TGTGCCAGCAGTCTCCCCGGGACACCCGAGCAGTACTTC
>TRBV29-1|-|TRBJ2-6|-
CSVVAGSGANVLTF
TGCAGCGTTGTGGCGGGCTCTGGGGCCAACGTCCTGACTTTC
>TRBV6-1|TRBD2|TRBJ2-7|-
CASSEDLAGLYEQYF
TGTGCCAGCAGTGAAGATTTAGCGGGCTTATACGAGCAGTACTTC
>TRBV27|TRBD1|TRBJ2-1|-
CASRDRGTEQFF
TGTGCCAGTAGGGACAGGGGAACTGAGCAGTTCTTC
>TRBV4-1|-|TRBJ1-1|-
CASSQARMNTEAFF
TGCGCCAGCAGCCAAGCCAGGATGAACACTGAAGCTTTCTTT
>TRBV28|TRBD1|TRBJ1-1|once
CASSLVYPQGLNTEAFF
TGTGCCAGCAGTTTAGTGTATCCACAGGGGTTGAACACTGAAGCTTTCTTT
>TRBV30|TRBD1|TRBJ1-2|-
CAWSEPGQPLYGYTF
TGTGCCTGGAGTGAACCGGGACAGCCCCTCTATGGCTACACCTTC
>TRBV9|-|TRBJ2-1|-
CASSVGPASSYNEQFF
TGTGCCAGCAGCGTAGGTCCAGCGAGCTCCTACAATGAGCAGTTCTTC
>TRBV2|TRBD1|TRBJ1-1|-
CASSGTGEAFF
TGTGCCAGCAGTGGGACAGGAGAAGCTTTCTTT
>TRBV29-1|TRBD1|TRBJ2-1|-
CSVETGRSNNEQFF
TGCAGCGTCGAGACAGGGCGTTCGAACAATGAGCAGTTCTTC